These 6 T cell receptor beta chains originate from one sample sequenced in a study of siplizumab effects on memory and regulatory T cells. The protocol was immunoSEQ multiplex PCR, while the TCRdb copy is restricted to in-frame clones and leaves out a portion. The profile shows 95,000 to 100,000 clones, 80% to 95% of them singletons. Material: non-Treg CD4+ T cells sorted from blood. These receptors all stem from a human donor in good health.

The count of this clone is one. The chain employs TRBV5-1 and TRBJ2-7, with TRBD2 identical over 15 bases. The CDR3 spans 17 residues. Germline CDR1 SGHRS, CDR2 YFSETQ. With 3 bases clipped from V and 2 bases from J, the junction kept 6 bases outside the gene matches. The CDR3 loop is CASSSGLAGGRTYEQYF. For the CDR3, the DNA is TGCGCCAGCAGCTCGGGACTAGCGGGGGGCCGCACCTACGAGCAGTACTTC. Combining the CDR3 with reference TRBV5-1 and TRBJ2-7 gives the whole variable domain KAGVTQTPRYLIKTRGQQVTLSCSPISGHRSVSWYQQTPGQGLQFLFEYFSETQRNKGNFPGRFSGRQFSNSRSEMNVSTLELGDSALYLCASSSGLAGGRTYEQYFGPGTRLTVT.

The chain joins TRBV7-2 to TRBJ2-1; 10 bases align to TRBD2. V lost 1 base, J lost 13 bases, and 4 bases stayed unmatched. CDR3 length: 13 amino acids. Germline assignment: CDR1 SGHTA and CDR2 FQGNSA. As DNA, the CDR3 is TGTGCCAGCAGCTTAGGACTAGCGGGTGTACAGTTCTTC. Translation gives CASSLGLAGVQFF.

The J gene is TRBJ2-7, the V gene TRBV5-4; 11 bases are shared with TRBD2. CDR1 and CDR2 from the germline V gene are SGHNT and YYREEE (reference sequence). V shed 1 base, J shed 5 bases, and the junction held 5 bases outside the gene matches. The CDR3 sequence is 15 residues long. As DNA, the CDR3 is TGTGCCAGCAGCTTGTCACTAGCGGGAGTCCACGAGCAGTACTTC. It codes for CASSLSLAGVHEQYF.

The gene calls are TRBV5-7 and TRBJ1-1; D not certain. TRBV5-7 is annotated as an ORF whose role is uncertain. V shed 2 bases and J shed 8 bases, with 16 bases lying between them. This CDR3 has 14 amino acids. In DNA form, the CDR3 reads TGTGCCAGCAGCTTTATAACCCGGCCGGCAGAAGCTTTCTTT. Translating it yields CASSFITRPAEAFF.

The V and J genes are TRBV5-1 and TRBJ2-7, with 10 nucleotides matching TRBD2. The CDR3 sequence is 15 residues long. With V trimmed by 6 bases and J by 3 bases, 9 bases remained unmatched. CDR1 is SGHRS and CDR2 is YFSETQ in the germline V gene. The CDR3 spells CASTQIAGGNYEQYF. In DNA, the CDR3 is TGCGCCAGCACCCAGATAGCGGGAGGAAACTACGAGCAGTACTTC. Complete variable domain (other parts from reference TRBV5-1 and TRBJ2-7): KAGVTQTPRYLIKTRGQQVTLSCSPISGHRSVSWYQQTPGQGLQFLFEYFSETQRNKGNFPGRFSGRQFSNSRSEMNVSTLELGDSALYLCASTQIAGGNYEQYFGPGTRLTVT.

CDR3 bases: TGTGCCAGCAGTTTCGGTCAGGGGACGGCATCCCATGAGCAGTTCTTC. Translated, it gives CASSFGQGTASHEQFF. The J gene is TRBJ2-1, the V gene TRBV27, with D tentatively TRBD1 (6 bases). Per germline, CDR1 MNHEY and CDR2 SMNVEV (reference sequence). The CDR3 is made up of 16 amino acids. V dropped 3 bases and J dropped 8 bases, with 20 bases sitting between them.